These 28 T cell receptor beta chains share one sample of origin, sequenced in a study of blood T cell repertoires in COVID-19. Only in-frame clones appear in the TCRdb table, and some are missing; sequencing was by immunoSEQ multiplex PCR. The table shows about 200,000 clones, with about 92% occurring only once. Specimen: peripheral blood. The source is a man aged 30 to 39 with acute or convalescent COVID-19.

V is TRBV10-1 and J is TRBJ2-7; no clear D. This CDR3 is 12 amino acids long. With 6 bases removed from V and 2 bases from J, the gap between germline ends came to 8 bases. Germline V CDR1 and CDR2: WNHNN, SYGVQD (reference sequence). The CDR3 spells CASSHSTYEQYF. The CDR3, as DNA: TGCGCCAGCAGCCACAGTACCTACGAGCAGTACTTC.

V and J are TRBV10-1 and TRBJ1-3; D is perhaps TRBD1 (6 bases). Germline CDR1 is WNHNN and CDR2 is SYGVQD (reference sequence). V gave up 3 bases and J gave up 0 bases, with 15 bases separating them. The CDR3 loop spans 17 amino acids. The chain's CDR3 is CASSDSKDRLSGNTIYF. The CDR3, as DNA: TGCGCCAGCAGTGATAGTAAGGACAGACTCTCTGGAAACACCATATATTTT.

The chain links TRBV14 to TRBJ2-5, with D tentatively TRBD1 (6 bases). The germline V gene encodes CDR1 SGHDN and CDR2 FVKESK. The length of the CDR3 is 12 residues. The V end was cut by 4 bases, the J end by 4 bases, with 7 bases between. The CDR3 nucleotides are TGTGCCAGCAGCCGGACAGTAGAGACCCAGTACTTC. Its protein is CASSRTVETQYF. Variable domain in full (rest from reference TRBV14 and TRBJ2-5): EAGVTQFPSHSVIEKGQTVTLRCDPISGHDNLYWYRRVMGKEIKFLLHFVKESKQDESGMPNNRFLAERTGGTYSTLKVQPAELEDSGVYFCASSRTVETQYFGPGTRLLVL.

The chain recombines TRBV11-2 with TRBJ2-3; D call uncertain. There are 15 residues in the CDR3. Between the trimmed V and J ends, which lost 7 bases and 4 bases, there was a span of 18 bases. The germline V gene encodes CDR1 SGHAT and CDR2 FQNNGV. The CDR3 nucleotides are TGTGCCAGCATGCGGCGGCAGTCGTTTCCAGATACGCAGTATTTT. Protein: CASMRRQSFPDTQYF.

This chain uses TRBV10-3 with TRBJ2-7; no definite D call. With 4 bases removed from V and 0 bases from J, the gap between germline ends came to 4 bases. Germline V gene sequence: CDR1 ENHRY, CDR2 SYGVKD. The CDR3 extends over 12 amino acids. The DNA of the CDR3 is TGTGCCATCAGTGGGCACTCCTACGAGCAGTACTTC. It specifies CAISGHSYEQYF.

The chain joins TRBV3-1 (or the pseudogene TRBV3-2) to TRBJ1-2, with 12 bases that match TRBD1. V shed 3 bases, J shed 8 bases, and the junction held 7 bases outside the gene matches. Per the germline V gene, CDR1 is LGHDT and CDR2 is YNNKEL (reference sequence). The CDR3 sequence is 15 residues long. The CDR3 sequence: CASSHQGQGARGYTF. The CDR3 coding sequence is TGTGCCAGCAGCCACCAGGGACAGGGGGCGAGAGGCTACACCTTC.

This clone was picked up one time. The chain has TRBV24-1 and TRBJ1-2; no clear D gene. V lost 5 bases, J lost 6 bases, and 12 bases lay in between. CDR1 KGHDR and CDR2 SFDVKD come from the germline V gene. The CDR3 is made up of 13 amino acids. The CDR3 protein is CATSVRRWNGYTF. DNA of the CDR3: TGTGCCACCAGTGTTCGGAGGTGGAATGGCTACACCTTC.

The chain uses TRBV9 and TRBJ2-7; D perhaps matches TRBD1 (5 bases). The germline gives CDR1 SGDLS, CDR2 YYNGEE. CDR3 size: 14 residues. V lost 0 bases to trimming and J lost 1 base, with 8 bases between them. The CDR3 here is CASSVARTSYEQYF. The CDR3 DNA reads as TGTGCCAGCAGCGTAGCCAGGACATCCTACGAGCAGTACTTC.

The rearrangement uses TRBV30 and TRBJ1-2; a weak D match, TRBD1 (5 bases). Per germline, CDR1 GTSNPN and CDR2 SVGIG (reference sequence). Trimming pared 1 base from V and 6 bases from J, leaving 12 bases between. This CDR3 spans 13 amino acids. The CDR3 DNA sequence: TGTGCCTGGAGTGCCGCAGGGTTGAATGGCTACACCTTC. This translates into CAWSAAGLNGYTF. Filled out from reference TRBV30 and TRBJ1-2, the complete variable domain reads SQTIHQWPATLVQPVGSPLSLECTVEGTSNPNLYWYRQAAGRGLQLLFYSVGIGQISSEVPQNLSASRPQDRQFILSSKKLLLSDSGFYLCAWSAAGLNGYTFGSGTRLTVV.

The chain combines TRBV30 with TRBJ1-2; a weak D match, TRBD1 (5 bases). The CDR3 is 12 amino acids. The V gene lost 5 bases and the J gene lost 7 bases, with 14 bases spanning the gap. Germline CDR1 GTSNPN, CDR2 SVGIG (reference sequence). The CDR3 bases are TGTGCCTGGCCGGGGGGAATCGGTGGCTACACCTTC. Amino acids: CAWPGGIGGYTF.

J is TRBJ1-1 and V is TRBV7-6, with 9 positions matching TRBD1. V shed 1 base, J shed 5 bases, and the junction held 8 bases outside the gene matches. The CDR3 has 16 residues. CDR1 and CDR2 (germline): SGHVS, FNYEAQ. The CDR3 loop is CASSLVAGQGGTEAFF. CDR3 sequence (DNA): TGTGCCAGCAGCTTAGTAGCGGGACAGGGTGGGACTGAAGCTTTCTTT.

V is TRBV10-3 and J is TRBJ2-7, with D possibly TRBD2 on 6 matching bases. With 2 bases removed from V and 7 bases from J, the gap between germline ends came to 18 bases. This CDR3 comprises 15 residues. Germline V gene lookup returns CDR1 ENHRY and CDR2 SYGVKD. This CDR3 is CAISEEEGYKLEQYF. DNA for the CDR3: TGTGCCATCAGTGAGGAGGAGGGTTATAAATTGGAGCAGTACTTC.

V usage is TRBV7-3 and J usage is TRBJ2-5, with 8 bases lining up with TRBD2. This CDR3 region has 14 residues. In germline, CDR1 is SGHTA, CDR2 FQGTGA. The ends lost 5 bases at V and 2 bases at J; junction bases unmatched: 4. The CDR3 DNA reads TGTGCCAGCAGCCGACGGGGGGGACAAGAGACCCAGTACTTC. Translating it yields CASSRRGGQETQYF.

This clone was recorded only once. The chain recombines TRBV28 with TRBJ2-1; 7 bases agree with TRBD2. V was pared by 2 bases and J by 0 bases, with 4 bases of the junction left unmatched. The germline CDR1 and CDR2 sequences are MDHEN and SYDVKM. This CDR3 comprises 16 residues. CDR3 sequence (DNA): TGTGCCAGCAGTTTAGGGGGACTAAGCTCCTACAATGAGCAGTTCTTC. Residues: CASSLGGLSSYNEQFF.

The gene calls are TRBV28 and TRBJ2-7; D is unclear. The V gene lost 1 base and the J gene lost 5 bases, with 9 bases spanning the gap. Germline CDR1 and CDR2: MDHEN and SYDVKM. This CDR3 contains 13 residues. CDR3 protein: CASSLLGVHEQYF. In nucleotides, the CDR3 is TGTGCCAGCAGTTTATTAGGAGTCCACGAGCAGTACTTC.

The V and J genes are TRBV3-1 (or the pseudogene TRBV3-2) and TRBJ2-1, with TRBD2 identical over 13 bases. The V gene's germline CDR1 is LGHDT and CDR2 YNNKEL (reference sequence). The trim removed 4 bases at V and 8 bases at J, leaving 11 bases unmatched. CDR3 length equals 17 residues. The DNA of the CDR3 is TGTGCCAGCAGCCGGAGGACTAGCGGGAGCCAAACGGATGAGCAGTTCTTC. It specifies CASSRRTSGSQTDEQFF.

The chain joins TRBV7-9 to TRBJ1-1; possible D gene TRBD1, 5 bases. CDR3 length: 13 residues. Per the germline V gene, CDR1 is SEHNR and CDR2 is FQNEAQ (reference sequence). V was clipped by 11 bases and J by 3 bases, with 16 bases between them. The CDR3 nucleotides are TGTGCCTTCTCACCTGGGGCGGACACTGAAGCTTTCTTT. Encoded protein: CAFSPGADTEAFF.

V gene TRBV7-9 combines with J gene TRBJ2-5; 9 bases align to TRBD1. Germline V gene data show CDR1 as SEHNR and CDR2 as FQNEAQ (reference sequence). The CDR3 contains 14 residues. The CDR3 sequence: CAAPGQGLQETQYF. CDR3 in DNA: TGTGCGGCTCCGGGACAGGGCCTCCAAGAGACCCAGTACTTC.

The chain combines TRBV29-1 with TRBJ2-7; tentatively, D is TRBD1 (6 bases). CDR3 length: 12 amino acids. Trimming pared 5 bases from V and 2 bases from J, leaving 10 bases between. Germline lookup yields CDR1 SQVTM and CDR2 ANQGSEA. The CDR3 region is CSVSRGAYEQYF. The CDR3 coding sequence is TGCAGCGTTTCCAGGGGAGCCTACGAGCAGTACTTC.

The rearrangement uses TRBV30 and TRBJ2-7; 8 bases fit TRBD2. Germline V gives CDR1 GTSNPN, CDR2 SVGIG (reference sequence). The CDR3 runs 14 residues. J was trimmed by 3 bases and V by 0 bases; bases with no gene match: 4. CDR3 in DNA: TGTGCCTGGAGTGTTCCCGGGAGGGTCTACGAGCAGTACTTC. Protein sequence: CAWSVPGRVYEQYF.

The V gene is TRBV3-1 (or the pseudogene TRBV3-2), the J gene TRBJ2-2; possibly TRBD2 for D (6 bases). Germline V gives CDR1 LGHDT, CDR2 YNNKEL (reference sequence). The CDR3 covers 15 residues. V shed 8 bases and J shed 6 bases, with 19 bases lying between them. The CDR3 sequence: CASGQGGLAAGELFF. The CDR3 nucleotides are TGTGCCAGCGGGCAGGGAGGTTTGGCGGCCGGGGAGCTGTTTTTT.

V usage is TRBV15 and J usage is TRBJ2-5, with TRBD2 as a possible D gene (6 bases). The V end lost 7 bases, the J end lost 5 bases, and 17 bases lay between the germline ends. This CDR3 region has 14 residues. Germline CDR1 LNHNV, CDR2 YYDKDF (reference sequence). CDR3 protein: CATTERGKGETQYF. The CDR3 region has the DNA TGTGCCACCACGGAACGGGGGAAAGGGGAGACCCAGTACTTC.

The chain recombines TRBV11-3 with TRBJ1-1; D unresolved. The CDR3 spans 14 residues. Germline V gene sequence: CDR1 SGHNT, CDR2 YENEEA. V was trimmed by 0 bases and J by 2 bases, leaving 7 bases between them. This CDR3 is CASSLDHSNTEAFF. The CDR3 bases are TGTGCCAGCAGCTTAGATCACAGTAACACTGAAGCTTTCTTT.

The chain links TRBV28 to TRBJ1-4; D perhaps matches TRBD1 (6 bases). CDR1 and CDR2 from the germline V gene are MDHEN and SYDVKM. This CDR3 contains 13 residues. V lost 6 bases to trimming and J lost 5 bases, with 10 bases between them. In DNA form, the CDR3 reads TGTGCCAGCAGACTGGACAGAAATGAAAAACTGTTTTTT. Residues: CASRLDRNEKLFF.

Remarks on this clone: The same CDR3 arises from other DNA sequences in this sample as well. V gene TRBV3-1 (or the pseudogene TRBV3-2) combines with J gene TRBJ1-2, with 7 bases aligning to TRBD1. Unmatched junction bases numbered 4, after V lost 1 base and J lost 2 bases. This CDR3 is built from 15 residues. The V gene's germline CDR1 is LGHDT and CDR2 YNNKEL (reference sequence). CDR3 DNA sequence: TGTGCCAGCAGCCAAGCAGGGGGTGGAAACTATGGCTACACCTTC. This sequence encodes CASSQAGGGNYGYTF.

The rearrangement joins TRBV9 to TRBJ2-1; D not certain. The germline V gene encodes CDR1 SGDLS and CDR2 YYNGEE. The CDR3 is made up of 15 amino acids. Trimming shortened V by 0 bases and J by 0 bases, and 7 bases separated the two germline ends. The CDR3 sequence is CASSVGGNSYNEQFF. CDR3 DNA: TGTGCCAGCAGCGTAGGAGGAAACTCCTACAATGAGCAGTTCTTC.

CDR3 DNA: TGCAGCGTTGAAGATTCTTCCCGAGAGACCCAGTACTTC. Protein: CSVEDSSRETQYF. This rearrangement joins TRBV29-1 to TRBJ2-5; D is unclear. Trimming shortened V by 0 bases and J by 4 bases, and 9 bases separated the two germline ends. This CDR3 spans 13 amino acids. CDR1 is SQVTM, CDR2 ANQGSEA, per germline. The full variable domain, in which reference TRBV29-1 and TRBJ2-5 provide the parts outside the CDR3, is SAVISQKPSRDICQRGTSLTIQCQVDSQVTMMFWYRQQPGQSLTLIATANQGSEATYESGFVIDKFPISRPNLTFSTLTVSNMSPEDSSIYLCSVEDSSRETQYFGPGTRLLVL.

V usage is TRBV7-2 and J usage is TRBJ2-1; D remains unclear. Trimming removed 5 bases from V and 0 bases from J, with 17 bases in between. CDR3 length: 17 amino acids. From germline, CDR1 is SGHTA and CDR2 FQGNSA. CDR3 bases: TGTGCCAGCAGCCCTAACAGAATGCAAGCCTCCTACAATGAGCAGTTCTTC. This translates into CASSPNRMQASYNEQFF.